These 22 T cell receptor beta chains came from one sample sequenced in a study of shared clonotypes between healthy human individuals. Sequenced by immunoSEQ multiplex PCR; TCRdb stores in-frame clones only, minus some. Among over a million clones listed, about four fifths were seen once. The sequencing input was memory CD4+ T cells from PBMCs. The subset: CD45RA-negative fraction. Every receptor here comes from a man between 18 and 35 years old in good health. Some clones in this sample may be carry-over from other donors' samples.

J is TRBJ2-1 and V is TRBV11-2, with D unresolved. From germline, CDR1 is SGHAT and CDR2 FQNNGV. V was shortened by 4 bases and J by 7 bases, with 8 bases between the two germline ends. The CDR3 loop spans 12 amino acids. CDR3 protein: CASSYLANEQFF. For the CDR3, the DNA is TGTGCCAGCAGCTACCTCGCGAATGAGCAGTTCTTC.

This chain links TRBV9 with TRBJ2-2; no firm D call. Trimming pared 3 bases from V and 3 bases from J, leaving 9 bases between. This CDR3 is built from 14 residues. Germline loops: CDR1 SGDLS, CDR2 YYNGEE. The CDR3 DNA reads as TGTGCCAGCAGCGCCCGGGCTTACACCGGGGAGCTGTTTTTT. Amino acids: CASSARAYTGELFF.

The chain combines TRBV4-1 with TRBJ1-2, with D possibly TRBD1 on 6 matching bases. The CDR3 sequence is 15 residues long. Germline V gene data show CDR1 as MGHRA and CDR2 as YSYEKL. V lost 4 bases and J 4 bases, leaving 16 bases between the germline ends. CDR3 in amino acids: CASSRPTGSGYGYTF. The CDR3 DNA reads TGCGCCAGCAGCCGCCCGACAGGCTCTGGCTATGGCTACACCTTC.

The chain joins TRBV27 to TRBJ1-4; maybe TRBD1 (6 bases). V was pared by 9 bases and J by 4 bases, with 18 bases between. CDR3 length equals 15 residues. Germline CDR1 reads MNHEY; CDR2 reads SMNVEV (reference sequence). The CDR3 loop reads CASKARGNYNEKLFF. The CDR3 DNA sequence: TGTGCCAGTAAAGCCAGGGGAAACTATAATGAAAAACTGTTTTTT.

The chain combines TRBV30 with TRBJ1-6, with D possibly being TRBD1 (5 bases). The V and J ends lost 2 bases and 5 bases respectively, with 13 bases between them. Per the germline V gene, CDR1 is GTSNPN and CDR2 is SVGIG (reference sequence). CDR3 length: 15 amino acids. The CDR3 bases are TGTGCCTGGAGTCCGAGGACACTTAATAATTCACCCCTCCACTTT. It specifies CAWSPRTLNNSPLHF.

This clone turned up a few times. V and J are TRBV28 and TRBJ2-4; no definite D call. Germline V gives CDR1 MDHEN, CDR2 SYDVKM. The CDR3 has 12 amino acids. V gave up 3 bases and J gave up 8 bases, with 8 bases separating them. CDR3 protein: CASSFSGHIQYF. CDR3 bases: TGTGCCAGCAGTTTCTCGGGTCACATTCAGTACTTC.

This clone was detected once. In DNA form, the CDR3 reads TGTGCCAGCAGCTTAAGAGGAGGGGGCGGCTACACCTTC. The encoded protein is CASSLRGGGGYTF. The rearrangement uses TRBV7-9 and TRBJ1-2; 7 positions agree with TRBD1. CDR1 and CDR2 from the germline V gene are SEHNR and FQNEAQ (reference sequence). Trimming cost V 2 bases and J 8 bases; bases outside gene matches: 5. The length of the CDR3 is 13 residues.

This clone was seen just once. The rearrangement links TRBV9 to TRBJ1-3; no definite D call. V was cut by 0 bases and J by 0 bases, with 7 bases left in between. This CDR3 is 15 amino acids long. In germline, CDR1 is SGDLS, CDR2 YYNGEE. The CDR3 protein is CASSVDGRSGNTIYF. The CDR3 coding sequence is TGTGCCAGCAGCGTAGACGGACGCTCTGGAAACACCATATATTTT.

This clone has only one observation. The rearrangement uses TRBV18 and TRBJ2-5, with D unresolved. The V end was cut by 5 bases, the J end by 7 bases, with 8 bases between. The CDR3 is made up of 11 amino acids. Germline lookup yields CDR1 KGHSH and CDR2 LQKENI. CDR3 amino acids: CASSAPGTQYF. CDR3 DNA: TGTGCCAGCTCAGCCCCCGGGACCCAGTACTTC.

In this sample, this clone turned up many times. The chain has TRBV4-1 and TRBJ2-3, with D possibly matching TRBD2 (5 bases). The V gene lost 4 bases and the J gene lost 10 bases, with 15 bases spanning the gap. The CDR3 length is 13 residues. Per the germline V gene, CDR1 is MGHRA and CDR2 is YSYEKL. CDR3 residues: CASSLARLEAQYF. The DNA of the CDR3 is TGCGCCAGCAGCCTCGCCCGTCTGGAGGCGCAGTATTTT.

With regard to this clone: A far larger clone is off by one base, so a read error is likely. In DNA form, the CDR3 reads TGTGCCGGCAGCCAAGACCAGGGTGAAAAACTGTTTTTT. As protein: CAGSQDQGEKLFF. This chain joins TRBV4-2 and TRBJ1-4, with D possibly TRBD1 on 5 matching bases. The germline V gene has CDR1 LGHNA and CDR2 YNFKEQ. The CDR3 covers 13 residues.

The V and J genes are TRBV29-1 and TRBJ2-1; 8 bases map to TRBD1. Germline CDR1 is SQVTM and CDR2 is ANQGSEA. The CDR3 covers 17 residues. V lost 6 bases, J lost 9 bases, and 22 bases stayed unmatched. The CDR3 DNA follows: TGCAGCGTCGTTCAAGCCTACCCGGGACAGGCCAGAGGTGAGCAGTTCTTC. It specifies CSVVQAYPGQARGEQFF.

V is TRBV7-9 and J is TRBJ1-3; no reliable D call. The CDR3 has 14 amino acids. The germline V gene has CDR1 SEHNR and CDR2 FQNEAQ (reference sequence). V was trimmed by 7 bases and J by 1 base, leaving 11 bases between them. The CDR3: CASTPRGSGNTIYF. CDR3 coding DNA: TGTGCCAGCACCCCGCGAGGGTCTGGAAACACCATATATTTT.

This chain uses TRBV7-2 with TRBJ1-1; D is perhaps TRBD1 (5 bases). Trimming took off 5 bases at V and 5 bases at J, with 18 bases between the two ends. From germline, CDR1 is SGHTA and CDR2 FQGNSA. This CDR3 spans 15 amino acids. CDR3 loop: CASSRDGAGRTEAFF. Written as DNA, the CDR3 is TGTGCCAGCAGCCGGGACGGGGCCGGAAGGACTGAAGCTTTCTTT.

V usage is TRBV27 and J usage is TRBJ2-1; either TRBD1 or TRBD2 may fit D (5 bases each). Germline loops: CDR1 MNHEY, CDR2 SMNVEV (reference sequence). The CDR3 extends over 14 amino acids. Deletions cut 6 bases from V and 7 bases from J, with 16 bases between. In DNA, the CDR3 is TGTGCCAGCAGAGGGACGCTTCCCGGGAATGAGCAGTTCTTC. It translates to CASRGTLPGNEQFF.

The rearrangement links TRBV5-1 to TRBJ2-7; TRBD1 might be the D (5 bases). CDR3 length equals 13 residues. The V end was cut by 10 bases, the J end by 6 bases, with 20 bases between. From germline, CDR1 is SGHRS and CDR2 YFSETQ. In DNA form, the CDR3 reads TGCGCCTGCCAGGGTTTCCGAGAAGGCGAGCAGTACTTC. It encodes CACQGFREGEQYF.

Of note for this clone: This same CDR3 is encoded by further DNA sequences in the sample. The chain combines TRBV5-1 with TRBJ2-3; 8 nucleotides agree with TRBD1. Germline V gives CDR1 SGHRS, CDR2 YFSETQ. V dropped 2 bases and J dropped 4; count of bases not matched to a gene: 3. This CDR3 contains 14 residues. The CDR3, as DNA: TGCGCCAGCAGCTTCGGACAGGGCGCAGATACGCAGTATTTT. Encoded protein: CASSFGQGADTQYF.

The chain links TRBV23-1 to TRBJ1-2, with TRBD1 identical over 10 bases. TRBV23-1 is flagged as an ORF with uncertain function. This CDR3 has 17 amino acids. V trimming: 6 bases; J trimming: 3 bases; junction bases outside the gene matches: 13. The CDR3 DNA reads as TGCGCCAGCAGCCTGCCTAGACAGGGGGCTCAGGACTATGGCTACACCTTC. This sequence encodes CASSLPRQGAQDYGYTF.

The CDR3 coding sequence is TGTGCCAGTACGCGGGGGACTGGAAACACCATATATTTT. This gives the protein CASTRGTGNTIYF. V usage is TRBV19 and J usage is TRBJ1-3; tentative D call: TRBD1 (5 bases). The CDR3 is 13 residues long. V gave up 7 bases and J gave up 2 bases, with 9 bases separating them. Germline-derived CDR1 and CDR2 are LNHDA and SQIVND (reference sequence). Based on the CDR3 plus reference TRBV19 and TRBJ1-3, the full variable domain is DGGITQSPKYLFRKEGQNVTLSCEQNLNHDAMYWYRQDPGQGLRLIYYSQIVNDFQKGDIAEGYSVSREKKESFPLTVTSAQKNPTAFYLCASTRGTGNTIYFGEGSWLTVV.

The chain is built from TRBV6-5 and TRBJ1-2; D is uncertain. Trimming shortened V by 7 bases and J by 4 bases, and 19 bases separated the two germline ends. The germline V gene has CDR1 MNHEY and CDR2 SVGAGI. This CDR3 is built from 15 residues. The CDR3 region is CASTPRQGPGYGYTF. The CDR3 region has the DNA TGTGCCAGCACCCCCCGCCAAGGGCCAGGCTATGGCTACACCTTC.

This chain's CDR3 is CASSLGRGNYGYTF. The CDR3 DNA is TGTGCCAGCAGCTTAGGTCGGGGGAACTATGGCTACACCTTC. The J gene is TRBJ1-2, the V gene TRBV11-2; a possible D gene is TRBD1 (5 bases). The CDR3 is 14 amino acids. Trimming shortened V by 1 base and J by 2 bases, and 8 bases separated the two germline ends. Germline lookup yields CDR1 SGHAT and CDR2 FQNNGV.

V gene TRBV27 combines with J gene TRBJ2-3; TRBD2 might be the D (6 bases). Trimming took 4 bases from V and 5 from J, leaving 22 bases between them. Germline V gives CDR1 MNHEY, CDR2 SMNVEV (reference sequence). This CDR3 contains 17 residues. The CDR3 here is CASSWAGGSGRGDTQYF. The DNA for the CDR3 is TGTGCCAGCAGTTGGGCCGGTGGTAGCGGACGGGGAGATACGCAGTATTTT.